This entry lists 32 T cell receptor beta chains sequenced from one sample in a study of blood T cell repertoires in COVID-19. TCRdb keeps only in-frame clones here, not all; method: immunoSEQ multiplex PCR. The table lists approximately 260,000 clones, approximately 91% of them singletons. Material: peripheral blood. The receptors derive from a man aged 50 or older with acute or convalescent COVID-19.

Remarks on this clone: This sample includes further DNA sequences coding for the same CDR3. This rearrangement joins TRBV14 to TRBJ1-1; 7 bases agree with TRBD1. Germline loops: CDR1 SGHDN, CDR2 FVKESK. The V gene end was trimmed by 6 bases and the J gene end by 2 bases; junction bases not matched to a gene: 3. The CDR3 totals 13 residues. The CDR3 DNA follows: TGTGCCAGCAGGGGACAGTTAAACACTGAAGCTTTCTTT. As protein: CASRGQLNTEAFF. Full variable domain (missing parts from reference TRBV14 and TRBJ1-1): EAGVTQFPSHSVIEKGQTVTLRCDPISGHDNLYWYRRVMGKEIKFLLHFVKESKQDESGMPNNRFLAERTGGTYSTLKVQPAELEDSGVYFCASRGQLNTEAFFGQGTRLTVV.

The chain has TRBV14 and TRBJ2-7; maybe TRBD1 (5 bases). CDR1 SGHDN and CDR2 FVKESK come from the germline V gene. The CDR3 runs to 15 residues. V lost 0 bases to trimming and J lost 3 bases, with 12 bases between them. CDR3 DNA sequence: TGTGCCAGCAGCCAAGATTATTTCAGGGTCTACGAGCAGTACTTC. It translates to CASSQDYFRVYEQYF.

Written as DNA, the CDR3 is TGTGCCAGCAGCCCACACAGGGGGCTTGGCGGGGAGCTGTTTTTT. This gives the protein CASSPHRGLGGELFF. V and J are TRBV11-3 and TRBJ2-2; 9 positions agree with TRBD1. The CDR3 is 15 residues long. CDR1 is SGHNT and CDR2 is YENEEA in the germline V gene. V shed 5 bases, J shed 7 bases, and the junction held 8 bases outside the gene matches.

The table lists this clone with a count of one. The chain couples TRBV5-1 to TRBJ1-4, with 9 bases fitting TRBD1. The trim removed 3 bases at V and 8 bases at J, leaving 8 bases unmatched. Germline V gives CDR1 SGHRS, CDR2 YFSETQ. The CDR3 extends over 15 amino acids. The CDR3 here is CASSSGTGLQEKLFF. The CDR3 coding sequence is TGCGCCAGCAGCTCTGGGACAGGGCTTCAAGAAAAACTGTTTTTT.

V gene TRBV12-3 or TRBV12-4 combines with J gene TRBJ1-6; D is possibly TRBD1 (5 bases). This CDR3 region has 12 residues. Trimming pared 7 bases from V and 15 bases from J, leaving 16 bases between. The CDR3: CASKEGSMRLHF. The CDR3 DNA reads TGTGCCAGCAAGGAGGGGAGTATGCGCCTCCACTTT.

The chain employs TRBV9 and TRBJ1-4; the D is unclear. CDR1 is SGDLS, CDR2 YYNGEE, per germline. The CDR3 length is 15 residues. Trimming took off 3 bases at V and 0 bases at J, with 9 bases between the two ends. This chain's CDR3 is CASSGHPATNEKLFF. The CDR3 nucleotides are TGTGCCAGCAGCGGACACCCGGCAACTAATGAAAAACTGTTTTTT.

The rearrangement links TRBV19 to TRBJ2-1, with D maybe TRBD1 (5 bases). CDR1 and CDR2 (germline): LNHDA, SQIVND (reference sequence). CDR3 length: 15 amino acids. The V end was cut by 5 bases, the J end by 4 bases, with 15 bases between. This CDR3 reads CASSVTWGPYNEQFF. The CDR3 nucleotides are TGTGCCAGTAGTGTCACCTGGGGCCCATACAATGAGCAGTTCTTC.

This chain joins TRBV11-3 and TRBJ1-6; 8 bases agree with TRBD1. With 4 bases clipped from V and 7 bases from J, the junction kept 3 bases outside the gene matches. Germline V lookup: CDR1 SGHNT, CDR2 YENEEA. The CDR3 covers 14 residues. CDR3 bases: TGTGCCAGCAGCTCCGGGACAGGCAATTCACCCCTCCACTTT. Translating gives CASSSGTGNSPLHF.

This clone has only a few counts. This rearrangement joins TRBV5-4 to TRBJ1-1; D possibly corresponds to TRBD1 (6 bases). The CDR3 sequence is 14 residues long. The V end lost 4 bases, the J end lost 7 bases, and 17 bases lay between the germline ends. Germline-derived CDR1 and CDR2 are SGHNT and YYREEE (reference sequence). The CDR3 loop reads CASSQGHIGGEAFF. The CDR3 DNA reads TGTGCCAGCAGCCAGGGACACATAGGGGGTGAAGCTTTCTTT.

The CDR3 protein is CASSLVPSGEQYF. CDR3 coding DNA: TGTGCCAGCAGCTTAGTACCGTCCGGCGAGCAGTACTTC. The chain joins TRBV7-6 to TRBJ2-7, with D uncertain. This CDR3 is built from 13 residues. In germline, CDR1 is SGHVS, CDR2 FNYEAQ. The V end lost 1 base, the J end lost 6 bases, and 10 bases lay between the germline ends.

The DNA of the CDR3 is TGTGCCAGCAGCGTAGGCCAGGGGGCTCCCTACGAGCAGTACTTC. Translating gives CASSVGQGAPYEQYF. The genes are TRBV9 and TRBJ2-7; the match to TRBD1 covers 8 bases. This CDR3 contains 15 residues. The V gene end was trimmed by 0 bases and the J gene end by 2 bases; junction bases not matched to a gene: 4. Germline V gene lookup returns CDR1 SGDLS and CDR2 YYNGEE.

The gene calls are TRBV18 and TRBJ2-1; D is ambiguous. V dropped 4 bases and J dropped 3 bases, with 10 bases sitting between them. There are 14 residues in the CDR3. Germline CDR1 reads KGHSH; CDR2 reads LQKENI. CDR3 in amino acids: CASSLAALYNEQFF. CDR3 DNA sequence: TGTGCCAGCTCACTGGCAGCGCTCTACAATGAGCAGTTCTTC.

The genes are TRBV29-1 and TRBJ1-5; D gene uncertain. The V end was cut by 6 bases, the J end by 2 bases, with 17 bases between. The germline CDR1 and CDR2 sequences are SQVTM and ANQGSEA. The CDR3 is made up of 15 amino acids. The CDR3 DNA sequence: TGCAGCGTCGTCTTTCAGCGGGTGGGCAATCAGCCCCAGCATTTT. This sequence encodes CSVVFQRVGNQPQHF.

CDR3 nucleotides: TGTGCCAGCAGTCCCGGAGGGGCTGAAGCTTTCTTT. It encodes CASSPGGAEAFF. This sequence joins TRBV12-3 or TRBV12-4 and TRBJ1-1, with D perhaps TRBD1 (5 bases). This CDR3 has 12 amino acids. Trimming cost V 5 bases and J 6 bases, with 10 bases left between them.

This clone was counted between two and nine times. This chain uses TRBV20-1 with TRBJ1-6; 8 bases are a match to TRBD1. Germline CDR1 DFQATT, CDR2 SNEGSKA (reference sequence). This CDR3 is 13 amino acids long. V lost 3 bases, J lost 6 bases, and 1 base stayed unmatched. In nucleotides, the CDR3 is TGCAGTGCTAGTACAGGGGGTAATTCACCCCTCCACTTT. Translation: CSASTGGNSPLHF.

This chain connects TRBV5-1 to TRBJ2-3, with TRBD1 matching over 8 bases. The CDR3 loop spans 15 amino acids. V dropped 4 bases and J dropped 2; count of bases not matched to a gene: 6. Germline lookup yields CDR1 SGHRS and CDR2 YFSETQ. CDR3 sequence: CASSPTGGNTDTQYF. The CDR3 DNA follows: TGCGCCAGCAGCCCCACAGGGGGAAACACAGATACGCAGTATTTT.

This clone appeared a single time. The CDR3 coding sequence is TGTGCCAGCAGTACCGGACAGGGGGCGGAAGCTTTCTTT. It specifies CASSTGQGAEAFF. The genes are TRBV12-3 or TRBV12-4 and TRBJ1-1, with 11 bases matching TRBD1. V lost 5 bases, J lost 8 bases, and 4 bases stayed unmatched. The CDR3 runs 13 residues.

The CDR3 sequence: CASSPGSSGGADTQYF. The CDR3 DNA reads as TGTGCCAGCAGCCCAGGGAGTAGCGGGGGGGCAGATACGCAGTATTTT. The rearrangement uses TRBV4-2 and TRBJ2-3, with 11 bases that match TRBD2. The CDR3 spans 16 residues. CDR1 is LGHNA and CDR2 is YNFKEQ in the germline V gene. V was pared by 4 bases and J by 4 bases, with 7 bases of the junction left unmatched.

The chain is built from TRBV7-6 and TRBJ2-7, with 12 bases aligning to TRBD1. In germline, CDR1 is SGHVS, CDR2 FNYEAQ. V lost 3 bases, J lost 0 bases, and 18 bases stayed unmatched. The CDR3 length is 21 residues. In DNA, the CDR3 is TGTGCCAGCAGCTTTCCCCCTCGGGGACAGGGGGCCCCTTTACACTCCTACGAGCAGTACTTC. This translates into CASSFPPRGQGAPLHSYEQYF. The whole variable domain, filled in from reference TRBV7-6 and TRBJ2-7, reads GAGVSQSPRYKVTKRGQDVALRCDPISGHVSLYWYRQALGQGPEFLTYFNYEAQQDKSGLPNDRFSAERPEGSISTLTIQRTEQRDSAMYRCASSFPPRGQGAPLHSYEQYFGPGTRLTVT.

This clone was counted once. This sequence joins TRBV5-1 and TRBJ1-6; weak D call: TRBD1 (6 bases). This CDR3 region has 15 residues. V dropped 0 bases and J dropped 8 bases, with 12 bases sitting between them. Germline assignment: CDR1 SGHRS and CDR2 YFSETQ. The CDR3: CASSLGDPGDSPLHF. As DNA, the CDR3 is TGCGCCAGCAGCTTGGGTGACCCAGGGGATTCACCCCTCCACTTT.

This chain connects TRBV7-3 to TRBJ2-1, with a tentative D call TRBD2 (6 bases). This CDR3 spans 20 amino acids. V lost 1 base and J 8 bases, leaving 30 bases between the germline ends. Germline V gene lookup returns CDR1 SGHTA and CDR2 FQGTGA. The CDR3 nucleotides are TGTGCCAGCAGCTTAAACGCGAGGGTGACCGGGACCCAATCGGGAGATGAGCAGTTCTTC. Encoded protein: CASSLNARVTGTQSGDEQFF. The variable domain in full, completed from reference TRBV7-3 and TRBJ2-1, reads GAGVSQTPSNKVTEKGKYVELRCDPISGHTALYWYRQSLGQGPEFLIYFQGTGAADDSGLPNDRFFAVRPEGSVSTLKIQRTERGDSAVYLCASSLNARVTGTQSGDEQFFGPGTRLTVL.

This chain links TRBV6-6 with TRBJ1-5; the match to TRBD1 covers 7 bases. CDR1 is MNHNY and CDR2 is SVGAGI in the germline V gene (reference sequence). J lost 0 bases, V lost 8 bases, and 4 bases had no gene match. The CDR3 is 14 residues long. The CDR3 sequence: CASLDRDSNQPQHF. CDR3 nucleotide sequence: TGTGCCAGCCTTGACAGGGATAGCAATCAGCCCCAGCATTTT.

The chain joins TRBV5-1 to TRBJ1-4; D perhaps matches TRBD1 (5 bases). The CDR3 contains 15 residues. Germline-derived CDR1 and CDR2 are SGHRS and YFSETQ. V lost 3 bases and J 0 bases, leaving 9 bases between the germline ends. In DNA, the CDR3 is TGCGCCAGCAGCTCTGCAGGGACAACTAATGAAAAACTGTTTTTT. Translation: CASSSAGTTNEKLFF.

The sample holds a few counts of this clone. Written as DNA, the CDR3 is TGTGCCAGCAGCCGGGAGGGGTGCCGGCTGGGGACTGAAGCTTTCTTT. It yields the protein CASSREGCRLGTEAFF. V and J are TRBV21-1 and TRBJ1-1. TRBV21-1 is listed as a pseudogene. The CDR3 runs to 16 residues.

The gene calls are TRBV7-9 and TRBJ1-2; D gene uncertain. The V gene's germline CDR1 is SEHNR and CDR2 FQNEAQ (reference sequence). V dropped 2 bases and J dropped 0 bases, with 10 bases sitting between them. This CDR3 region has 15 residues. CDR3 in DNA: TGTGCCAGCAGCTTATCGTACGGGACTAACTATGGCTACACCTTC. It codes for CASSLSYGTNYGYTF.

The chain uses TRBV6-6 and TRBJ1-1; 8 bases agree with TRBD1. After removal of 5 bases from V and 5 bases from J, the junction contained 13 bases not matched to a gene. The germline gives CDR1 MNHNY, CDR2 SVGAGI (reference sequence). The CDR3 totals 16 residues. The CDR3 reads CASSQSTGASRTEAFF. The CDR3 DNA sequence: TGTGCCAGCAGTCAATCGACAGGGGCTAGTCGTACTGAAGCTTTCTTT.

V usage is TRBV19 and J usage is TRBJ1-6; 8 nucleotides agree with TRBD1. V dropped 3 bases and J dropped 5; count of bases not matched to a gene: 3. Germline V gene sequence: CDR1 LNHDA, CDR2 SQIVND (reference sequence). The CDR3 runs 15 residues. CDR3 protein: CASSIAGGNNSPLHF. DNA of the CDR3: TGTGCCAGTAGTATTGCAGGGGGCAATAATTCACCCCTCCACTTT.

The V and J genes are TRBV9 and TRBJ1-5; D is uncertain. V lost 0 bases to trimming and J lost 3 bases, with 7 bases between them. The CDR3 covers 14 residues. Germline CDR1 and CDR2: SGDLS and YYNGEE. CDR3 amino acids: CASSVGGDNQPQHF. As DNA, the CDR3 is TGTGCCAGCAGCGTAGGGGGAGACAATCAGCCCCAGCATTTT.

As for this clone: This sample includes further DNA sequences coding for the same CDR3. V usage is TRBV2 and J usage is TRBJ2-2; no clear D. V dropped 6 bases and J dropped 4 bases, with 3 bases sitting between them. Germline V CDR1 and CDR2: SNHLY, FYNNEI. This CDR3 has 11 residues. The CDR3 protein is CASRRTGELFF. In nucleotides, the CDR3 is TGTGCCAGCAGGCGCACCGGGGAGCTGTTTTTT. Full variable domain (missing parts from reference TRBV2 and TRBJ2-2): EPEVTQTPSHQVTQMGQEVILRCVPISNHLYFYWYRQILGQKVEFLVSFYNNEISEKSEIFDDQFSVERPDGSNFTLKIRSTKLEDSAMYFCASRRTGELFFGEGSRLTVL.

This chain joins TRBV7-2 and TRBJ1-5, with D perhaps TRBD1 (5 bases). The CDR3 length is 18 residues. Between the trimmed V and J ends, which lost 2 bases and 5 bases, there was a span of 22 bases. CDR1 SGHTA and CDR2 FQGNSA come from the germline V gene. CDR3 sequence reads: CASSLRWRGSSGDQPQHF. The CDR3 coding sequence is TGTGCCAGCAGCTTAAGGTGGCGGGGGAGCTCCGGCGATCAGCCCCAGCATTTT.

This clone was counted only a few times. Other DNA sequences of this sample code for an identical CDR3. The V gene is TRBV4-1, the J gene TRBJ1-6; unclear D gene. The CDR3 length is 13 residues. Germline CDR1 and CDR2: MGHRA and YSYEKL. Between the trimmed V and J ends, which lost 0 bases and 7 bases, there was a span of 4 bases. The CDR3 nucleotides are TGCGCCAGCAGCCAAGAGGCAAATTCACCCCTCCACTTT. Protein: CASSQEANSPLHF.

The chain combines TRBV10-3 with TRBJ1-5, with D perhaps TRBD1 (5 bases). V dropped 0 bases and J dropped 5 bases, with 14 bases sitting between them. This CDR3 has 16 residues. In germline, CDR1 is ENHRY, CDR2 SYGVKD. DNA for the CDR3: TGTGCCATCAGTGAGTCCGGGGGGGGTATGGATCAGCCCCAGCATTTT. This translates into CAISESGGGMDQPQHF.